This T cell receptor (beta chain) originates from a study of blood T cell repertoires in COVID-19. Study-wide context: Samples taken during acute and convalescent COVID-19 were collected in the United States, Italy and Spain.

Authors' analysis steps: Amplification of reference gene primers provided the estimated nucleated cell counts. The table came from immunoSEQ multiplex PCR; TCRdb's copy has only in-frame clones and leaves some out. That table gives V, J and clone size, and the DNA gave D and trimming. In the table there are approximately 250,000 clones, approximately 86% of which are singletons. The ends were cut back, 6 bases at V and 6 bases at J, with 12 bases in the middle. The germline V gene has CDR1 MNHNY and CDR2 SVGAGI (reference sequence). The CDR3 loop spans 13 amino acids. Sequences were obtained from peripheral blood. This clonotype originated in a young man with active or convalescent COVID-19. The gene calls are TRBV6-6 and TRBJ2-1; D perhaps matches TRBD2 (5 bases). The CDR3 spells CASSLERANEQFF. The DNA for the CDR3 is TGTGCCAGCAGCCTGGAGAGGGCCAATGAGCAGTTCTTC.